The rows below give T cell receptor beta chains drawn from one sample of a study of OX40 agonist ivuxolimab in advanced cancers. Some clones are missing from TCRdb's copy, which holds only in-frame ones; the method was immunoSEQ multiplex PCR. The sample contains tens of thousands of clones, roughly 90% of which appear only once. The sequencing here drew on CD4+ or CD8+ T cells sorted from blood, taken in a trial of the OX40 agonist ivuxolimab. These receptors all come from an adult with an advanced solid tumor such as melanoma, head and neck, liver or kidney cancer. The conserved cysteine and the conserved F or W are not part of the CDR3 here. Fields, in order: CDR3 protein, V gene, D gene. The D gene is left open where the match is weak.

AWLGPPAQY,TRBV30,NA
SVVTPVGGKDTEAF,TRBV29-1,NA
ASIRLAGAYEQY,TRBV2,TRBD2
ATSREDTLPYEQY,TRBV15,NA
ASRPKSGEVGDTIY,TRBV6-6,NA
ASSVPPGTNLQETQY,TRBV10-2,TRBD2
ASSSTLNHGYT,TRBV7-2,NA
ASSLIGGDSPLH,TRBV5-4,NA
ASSSVGPLGQFEQF,TRBV5-6,NA
ASSLSGQGGQPQH,TRBV5-1,TRBD1
ASSPLVSQANYGYT,TRBV5-4,NA
ASSQDRLTEQF,TRBV14,NA
ASGLAGGSTDTQY,TRBV28,TRBD2
ASSLVSYGYT,TRBV11-2,NA
ASTIRGQPQH,TRBV19,NA
ASSLAGEIPGNTIY,TRBV5-1,NA
ASSQGEQFRAQY,TRBV14,NA
ASATGSSYNSPLH,TRBV6-5,TRBD1
ASSQGGREETQY,TRBV4-3,NA
AHTDRVDEQY,TRBV6-1,TRBD1
ASSEGGTGYYEQY,TRBV6-1,TRBD1
ASSSKGGYNQPQH,TRBV7-2,NA
ASSQTANTEAF,TRBV7-9,NA
ASQRDRAFSNEKLF,TRBV19,TRBD1
ASSEASAGGLTDTQY,TRBV6-1,TRBD2
ASRPGTDTQY,TRBV7-8,NA
ASSIEGANTEAF,TRBV19,NA
ASSLDRKNSPLH,TRBV7-9,NA
ASSHPAGNNEQF,TRBV4-1,NA
ASSSGQGPYEQY,TRBV7-8,TRBD1
ATSRDRGTSGYEQY,TRBV15,TRBD2
ASSYAGANNQPQH,TRBV7-9,NA
SVGNTEAF,TRBV29-1,NA
ASSLIPSGEQY,TRBV11-3,NA
ASSAGLAGGLYNEQF,TRBV5-5,TRBD2
ASSLGPSSYEQY,TRBV9,NA
ASSYPDRGRGGYT,TRBV6-6,TRBD1
ASSQWDRGGYEQY,TRBV7-9,TRBD1
ASSLAGTSGGTHTDTQY,TRBV5-1,TRBD2
ASSLTDGFGKLF,TRBV18,NA
ASSDETGTNNQPQH,TRBV27,NA
ASSLLGGRQSPYEQY,TRBV7-9,NA
ASSESRETQY,TRBV13,NA
ASSRLTGGSGNTIY,TRBV13,NA
SVGGGGADYGYT,TRBV29-1,NA
ASSLGLRSGNTIY,TRBV6-5,NA
ASSQERGWDYEQY,TRBV4-3,NA
ASSFAGTVNTEAF,TRBV2,NA
ASSLQISLANTGELF,TRBV7-9,NA
ASSSGTAISYEQY,TRBV5-4,NA
ASSSGQAGYGYT,TRBV5-6,TRBD1